Each of the 22 T cell receptor beta chains below was sequenced from the same sample in a study of shared clonotypes between healthy human individuals. The method was immunoSEQ multiplex PCR; TCRdb's version includes in-frame clones alone and lacks a portion of them. Among about 330,000 clones listed, roughly 84% were seen once. Sequenced sample: memory CD8+ T cells sorted from blood. This sample's subset: CD45RO+ cells pooled with CCR7-negative TemRA cells. These TCRs come from a man younger than 35 in good health.

The chain is built from TRBV4-2 and TRBJ2-7; D gene unclear. CDR1 LGHNA and CDR2 YNFKEQ come from the germline V gene. CDR3 length equals 16 residues. Trimming cost V 1 base and J 6 bases, with 19 bases left between them. The CDR3 loop is CASSQGGPAMGFEQYF. CDR3 DNA: TGTGCCAGCAGCCAAGGTGGCCCGGCCATGGGGTTCGAGCAGTACTTC.

V gene TRBV9 combines with J gene TRBJ1-5; D uncertain. Trimming cost V 3 bases and J 6 bases, with 10 bases left between them. CDR3 length: 13 amino acids. Per germline, CDR1 SGDLS and CDR2 YYNGEE. The DNA for the CDR3 is TGTGCCAGCAGCGCCTACACGACTCAGCCCCAGCATTTT. Translated, it gives CASSAYTTQPQHF.

This clone is labeled medium-sized. The chain combines TRBV7-9 with TRBJ1-1; tentatively, D is TRBD1 (5 bases). The V end was cut by 5 bases, the J end by 0 bases, with 16 bases between. There are 16 residues in the CDR3. Looked up from germline, CDR1 is SEHNR and CDR2 is FQNEAQ (reference sequence). DNA of the CDR3: TGTGCCAGCAGCCCTCGGTCCGCAGGGTTGAACACTGAAGCTTTCTTT. As protein: CASSPRSAGLNTEAFF.

The CDR3 here is CASSRWDEQYF. The CDR3 region has the DNA TGTGCCAGCAGTAGGTGGGACGAGCAGTACTTC. The chain uses TRBV6-5 and TRBJ2-7; D uncertain. The CDR3 loop spans 11 amino acids. Trimming removed 5 bases at V and 5 bases at J, with 7 bases between. Germline V gene data show CDR1 as MNHEY and CDR2 as SVGAGI.

In its sample, this clone was seen once. V and J are TRBV5-1 and TRBJ1-1, with D unresolved. CDR1 is SGHRS and CDR2 is YFSETQ in the germline V gene. This CDR3 spans 12 amino acids. V was trimmed by 0 bases and J by 5 bases, leaving 5 bases between them. For the CDR3, the DNA is TGCGCCAGCAGCTTGGACCAAACTGAAGCTTTCTTT. Its protein is CASSLDQTEAFF.

This clone was recorded once. The V gene is TRBV7-3, the J gene TRBJ2-5, with D maybe TRBD1 (7 bases). The germline V gene encodes CDR1 SGHTA and CDR2 FQGTGA. The CDR3 consists of 18 residues. Trimming shortened V by 3 bases and J by 3 bases, and 23 bases separated the two germline ends. CDR3 in amino acids: CASSFRDSRRRDEETQYF. The CDR3 DNA reads as TGTGCCAGCAGCTTCCGGGACAGCCGTCGGAGGGATGAAGAGACCCAGTACTTC.

CDR3 residues: CASSWGTGTNSPLHF. In DNA, the CDR3 is TGTGCCAGCAGCTGGGGGACAGGGACGAATTCACCCCTCCACTTT. V usage is TRBV13 and J usage is TRBJ1-6; 9 bases fit TRBD1. Germline V CDR1 and CDR2: PRHDT, FYEKMQ (reference sequence). V lost 4 bases and J lost 7; bases outside the gene matches: 5. There are 15 residues in the CDR3.

The CDR3 bases are TGTGCCAGCAGCTTGTATTATCACGCAACAGATACGCAGTATTTT. It encodes CASSLYYHATDTQYF. This sequence joins TRBV7-2 and TRBJ2-3, with D hard to call. V was cut by 3 bases and J by 3 bases, with 13 bases left in between. CDR1 is SGHTA, CDR2 FQGNSA, per germline. There are 15 residues in the CDR3.

The gene calls are TRBV10-3 and TRBJ2-7; 14 nucleotides align to TRBD2. CDR1 and CDR2 (germline): ENHRY, SYGVKD. There are 16 residues in the CDR3. Losses at the gene ends were 5 bases for V and 3 bases for J; bases not matched to a gene: 6. The CDR3 bases are TGTGCCATCAGTACCGGGACTAGCGGGGGCTACTACGAGCAGTACTTC. Translated: CAISTGTSGGYYEQYF.

CDR3 sequence reads: CASSQRAGLAGTTGELFF. DNA for the CDR3: TGTGCCAGCAGCCAACGAGCCGGACTAGCGGGAACCACCGGGGAGCTGTTTTTT. The rearrangement joins TRBV7-2 to TRBJ2-2, with 12 nucleotides matching TRBD2. The CDR3 length is 18 residues. J was trimmed by 4 bases and V by 5 bases; bases with no gene match: 11. The germline gives CDR1 SGHTA, CDR2 FQGNSA.

V usage is TRBV6-6 and J usage is TRBJ1-1; D gene ambiguous. The CDR3 runs to 11 residues. Germline V lookup: CDR1 MNHNY, CDR2 SVGAGI (reference sequence). V was clipped by 2 bases and J by 13 bases, with 11 bases between them. In DNA form, the CDR3 reads TGTGCCAGCAGTTACGCCAACATGGTTTTCTTT. Residues: CASSYANMVFF.

This sequence joins TRBV4-1 and TRBJ2-1, with D maybe TRBD1 (5 bases). CDR3 length: 13 amino acids. The germline V gene has CDR1 MGHRA and CDR2 YSYEKL. V was trimmed by 4 bases and J by 12 bases, leaving 16 bases between them. The CDR3 protein is CASSPGKVLGQFF. The CDR3 coding sequence is TGCGCCAGCAGCCCAGGGAAGGTCCTTGGGCAGTTCTTC.

V is TRBV29-1 and J is TRBJ2-2, with 8 bases matching TRBD2. Germline values: CDR1 SQVTM, CDR2 ANQGSEA. The J segment lost 5 bases and the V segment lost 0 bases, leaving 8 bases of the junction unmatched. The CDR3 consists of 16 residues. The CDR3 region is CSVEEVLAGGTGELFF. Here the CDR3 DNA reads TGCAGCGTTGAAGAGGTGCTAGCGGGTGGTACCGGGGAGCTGTTTTTT.

The gene calls are TRBV7-8 and TRBJ2-3; the D is unclear. Germline-derived CDR1 and CDR2 are SGHVS and FQNEAQ. The CDR3 sequence is 14 residues long. V lost 2 bases, J lost 2 bases, and 8 bases lay in between. The CDR3 DNA reads TGTGCCAGCAGCTTATCGTACCCCACAGATACGCAGTATTTT. The encoded protein is CASSLSYPTDTQYF.

The chain couples TRBV27 to TRBJ1-5, with 9 nucleotides matching TRBD1. Per germline, CDR1 MNHEY and CDR2 SMNVEV (reference sequence). The CDR3 covers 15 residues. With 5 bases clipped from V and 4 bases from J, the junction kept 6 bases outside the gene matches. This chain's CDR3 is CASSPGQGWNQPQHF. The CDR3 nucleotides read TGTGCCAGCAGTCCCGGACAGGGGTGGAATCAGCCCCAGCATTTT.

The rearrangement uses TRBV4-1 and TRBJ2-7; TRBD1 aligns across 8 bases. CDR1 MGHRA and CDR2 YSYEKL come from the germline V gene. The CDR3 consists of 14 residues. The J segment lost 3 bases and the V segment lost 4 bases, leaving 5 bases of the junction unmatched. For the CDR3, the DNA is TGCGCCAGCAGCCTTGGACAGGGATTCTACGAGCAGTACTTC. It is translated as CASSLGQGFYEQYF.

The rearrangement uses TRBV7-9 and TRBJ2-7; unclear D gene. V dropped 7 bases and J dropped 6 bases, with 13 bases sitting between them. The CDR3 consists of 12 residues. Germline V lookup: CDR1 SEHNR, CDR2 FQNEAQ (reference sequence). The CDR3 loop reads CASTLGVSEQYF. CDR3 nucleotide sequence: TGTGCCAGCACTTTAGGTGTGAGCGAGCAGTACTTC.

The rearrangement joins TRBV4-1 to TRBJ1-2; D is undetermined. The CDR3 totals 14 residues. Trimming cost V 0 bases and J 6 bases, with 11 bases left between them. Germline loops: CDR1 MGHRA, CDR2 YSYEKL. The DNA for the CDR3 is TGCGCCAGCAGCCAAGACAGTTGGAAGAATGGCTACACCTTC. It specifies CASSQDSWKNGYTF.

This chain connects TRBV11-2 to TRBJ2-7; D call uncertain. V lost 1 base, J lost 6 bases, and 10 bases lay in between. The CDR3 is made up of 13 amino acids. CDR1 is SGHAT, CDR2 FQNNGV, per germline. In nucleotides, the CDR3 is TGTGCCAGCAGCTTAGTAGGTGGTTTCGAGCAGTACTTC. Translated, it gives CASSLVGGFEQYF.

The rearrangement uses TRBV11-2 and TRBJ2-7; 9 positions match TRBD1. The CDR3 has 17 residues. CDR1 is SGHAT, CDR2 FQNNGV, per germline. V lost 3 bases and J lost 5; bases outside the gene matches: 14. In DNA, the CDR3 is TGTGCCAGCAGCTTGGGTAGGGACAGGGTCTTTACGCACGAGCAGTACTTC. This codes for CASSLGRDRVFTHEQYF. The full variable domain, rest sourced from reference TRBV11-2 and TRBJ2-7, is EAGVAQSPRYKIIEKRQSVAFWCNPISGHATLYWYQQILGQGPKLLIQFQNNGVVDDSQLPKDRFSAERLKGVDSTLKIQPAKLEDSAVYLCASSLGRDRVFTHEQYFGPGTRLTVT.

This sequence joins TRBV9 and TRBJ2-7; D perhaps matches TRBD2 (6 bases). Trimming pared 6 bases from V and 6 bases from J, leaving 16 bases between. CDR1 is SGDLS, CDR2 YYNGEE, per germline. The CDR3 is 13 amino acids. As DNA, the CDR3 is TGTGCCAGCAATTCTGGCGGGGCTGGCGAGCAGTACTTC. Residues: CASNSGGAGEQYF.

V and J are TRBV27 and TRBJ2-1; perhaps TRBD2 as D (5 bases). The V gene's germline CDR1 is MNHEY and CDR2 SMNVEV (reference sequence). The V end lost 2 bases, the J end lost 4 bases, and 12 bases lay between the germline ends. This CDR3 has 15 residues. The CDR3 reads CASSLGPSGYNEQFF. The CDR3 coding sequence is TGTGCCAGCAGTTTAGGACCGAGCGGTTACAATGAGCAGTTCTTC.